Listed here is a single T cell receptor beta chain. Its antigen is still unknown. Sequenced by immunoSEQ multiplex PCR; TCRdb stores in-frame clones only, minus some. The table has about 390,000 clones, about 90% seen once. Trimming stripped 3 bases from V and 0 bases from J, with 11 bases between. Germline CDR1 LNHDA, CDR2 SQIVND (reference sequence). This CDR3 region has 15 residues. This entry is derived from a study of Ad26.COV2.S vaccination and SARS-CoV-2 variants. Whole-study context: Ad26.COV2.S given intramuscularly, once or twice 56 days apart.

Treatment given: some 20 received Ad26.COV2.S at low or high dose, single or two shots; several received placebo; per-sample allocation not given. Sampling occurred on day 63 after the first vaccine or placebo injection. Whole-study findings and limits: Breadth and depth estimates from TCRs may understate total T cell responses.

This sequence was found in a person between 18 and 60 years old who received the Ad26.COV2.S COVID-19 vaccine or a placebo. The chain has TRBV19 and TRBJ1-1; D is perhaps TRBD1 (6 bases). The input for sequencing was peripheral blood, taken in a trial of Ad26.COV2.S vaccine versus placebo. The CDR3 nucleotides read TGTGCCAGTAGTATCGGGGGCAGGGTGAACACTGAAGCTTTCTTT. Residues: CASSIGGRVNTEAFF.